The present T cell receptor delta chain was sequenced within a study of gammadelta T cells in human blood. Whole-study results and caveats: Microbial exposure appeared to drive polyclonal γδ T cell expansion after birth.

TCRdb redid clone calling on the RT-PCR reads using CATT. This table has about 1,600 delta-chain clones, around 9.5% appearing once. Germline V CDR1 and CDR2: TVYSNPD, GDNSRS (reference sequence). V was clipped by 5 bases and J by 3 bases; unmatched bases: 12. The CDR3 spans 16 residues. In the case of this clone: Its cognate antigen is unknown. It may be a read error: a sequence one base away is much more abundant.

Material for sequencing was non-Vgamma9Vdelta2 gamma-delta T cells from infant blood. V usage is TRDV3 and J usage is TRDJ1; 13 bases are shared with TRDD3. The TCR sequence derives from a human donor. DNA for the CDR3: TGTGCCCACCTCTTCCACTGGGGGATACGCCCCGATAAACTCATCTTT. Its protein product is CAHLFHWGIRPDKLIF.